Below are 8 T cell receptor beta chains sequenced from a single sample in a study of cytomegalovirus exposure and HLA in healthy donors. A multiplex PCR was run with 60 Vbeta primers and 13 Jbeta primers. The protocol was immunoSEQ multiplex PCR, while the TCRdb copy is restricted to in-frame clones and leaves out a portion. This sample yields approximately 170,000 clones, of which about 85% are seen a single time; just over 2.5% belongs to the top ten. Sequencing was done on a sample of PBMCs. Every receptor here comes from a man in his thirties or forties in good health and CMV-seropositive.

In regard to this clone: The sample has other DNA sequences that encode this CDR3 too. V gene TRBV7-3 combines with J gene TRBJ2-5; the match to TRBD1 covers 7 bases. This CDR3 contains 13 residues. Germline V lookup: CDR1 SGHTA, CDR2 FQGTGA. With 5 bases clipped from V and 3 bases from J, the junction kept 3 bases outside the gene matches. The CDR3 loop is CASSRDREETQYF. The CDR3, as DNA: TGTGCCAGCAGCAGAGACAGGGAAGAGACCCAGTACTTC.

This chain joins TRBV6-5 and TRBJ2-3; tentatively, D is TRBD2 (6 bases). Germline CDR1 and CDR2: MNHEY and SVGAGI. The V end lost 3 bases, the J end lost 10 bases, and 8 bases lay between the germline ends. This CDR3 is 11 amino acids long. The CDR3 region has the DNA TGTGCCAGCAGTTATACGGGAGCGCAGTATTTT. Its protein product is CASSYTGAQYF.

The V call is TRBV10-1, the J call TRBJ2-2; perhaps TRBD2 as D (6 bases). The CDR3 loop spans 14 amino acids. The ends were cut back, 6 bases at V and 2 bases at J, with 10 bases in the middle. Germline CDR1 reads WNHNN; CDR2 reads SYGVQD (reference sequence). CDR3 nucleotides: TGCGCCAGCAGGGAGGGAGCCAACACCGGGGAGCTGTTTTTT. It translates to CASREGANTGELFF.

CDR3 loop: CSVEGQTTRYEQYF. The CDR3 DNA is TGCAGCGTTGAGGGACAGACAACCCGCTACGAGCAGTACTTC. The chain carries TRBV29-1 and TRBJ2-7; 7 bases align to TRBD1. This CDR3 has 14 residues. Looked up from germline, CDR1 is SQVTM and CDR2 is ANQGSEA. With V trimmed by 3 bases and J by 3 bases, 8 bases remained unmatched.

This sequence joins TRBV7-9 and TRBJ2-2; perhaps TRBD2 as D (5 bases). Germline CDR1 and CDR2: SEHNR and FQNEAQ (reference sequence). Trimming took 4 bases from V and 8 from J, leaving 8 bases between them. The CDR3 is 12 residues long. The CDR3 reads CASSSGFGELFF. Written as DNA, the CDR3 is TGTGCCAGCAGCTCGGGGTTTGGGGAGCTGTTTTTT. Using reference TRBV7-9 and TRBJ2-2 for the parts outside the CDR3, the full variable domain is DTGVSQNPRHKITKRGQNVTFRCDPISEHNRLYWYRQTLGQGPEFLTYFQNEAQLEKSRLLSDRFSAERPKGSFSTLEIQRTEQGDSAMYLCASSSGFGELFFGEGSRLTVL.

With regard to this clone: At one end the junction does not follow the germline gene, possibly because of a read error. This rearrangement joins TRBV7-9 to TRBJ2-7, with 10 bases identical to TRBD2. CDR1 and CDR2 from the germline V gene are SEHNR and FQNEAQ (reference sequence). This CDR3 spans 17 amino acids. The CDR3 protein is CSSSLSGLALLSYEQYF. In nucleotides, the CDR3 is TGTTCCAGCAGCTTATCGGGACTAGCGCTGCTGTCCTACGAGCAGTACTTC.

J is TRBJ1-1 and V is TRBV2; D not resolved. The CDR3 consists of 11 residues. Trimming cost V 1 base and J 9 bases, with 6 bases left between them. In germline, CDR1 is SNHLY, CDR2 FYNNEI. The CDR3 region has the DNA TGTGCCAGCAGTGAAGGCTATAAAGCTTTCTTT. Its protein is CASSEGYKAFF.

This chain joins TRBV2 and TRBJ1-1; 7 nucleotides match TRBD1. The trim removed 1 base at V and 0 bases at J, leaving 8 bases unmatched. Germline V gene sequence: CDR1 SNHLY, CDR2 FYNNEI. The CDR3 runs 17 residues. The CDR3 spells CASSEGQGPFMNTEAFF. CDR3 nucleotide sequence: TGTGCCAGCAGTGAAGGACAGGGACCCTTCATGAACACTGAAGCTTTCTTT.